Each of the 13 T cell receptor beta chains below was sequenced from the same sample in a study of blood T cell repertoires in COVID-19. The repertoire was sequenced with immunoSEQ multiplex PCR; TCRdb's copy has only in-frame clones and lacks some. The sample contains about 290,000 clones, 86% of which appear only once. The sample comprised peripheral blood. These receptors originate from a woman younger than 45 with active or convalescent COVID-19.

The chain uses TRBV21-1 and TRBJ1-2; TRBD1, the table's D call, lacks a check against the DNA. TRBV21-1 is assigned pseudogene status. The CDR3 has 13 amino acids. The CDR3 loop is CASSKVHRGGYTF. Here the CDR3 DNA reads TGTGCCAGCAGCAAAGTACACAGGGGTGGCTACACCTTC.

V gene TRBV2 combines with J gene TRBJ1-1; tentatively, D is TRBD1 (6 bases). The V end lost 6 bases, the J end lost 6 bases, and 11 bases lay between the germline ends. The CDR3 is made up of 12 amino acids. CDR1 is SNHLY, CDR2 FYNNEI, per germline. The CDR3: CASRADRPEAFF. The CDR3 DNA reads TGTGCCAGCAGGGCAGACAGGCCTGAAGCTTTCTTT.

This sequence joins TRBV5-1 and TRBJ2-6, with 8 bases lining up with TRBD2. CDR3 size: 21 residues. Germline CDR1 reads SGHRS; CDR2 reads YFSETQ. After removal of 0 bases from V and 0 bases from J, the junction contained 14 bases not matched to a gene. The CDR3 protein is CASSLVKDSRGAPSGANVLTF. CDR3 coding DNA: TGCGCCAGCAGCTTGGTTAAGGACTCGCGGGGGGCCCCCTCTGGGGCCAACGTCCTGACTTTC.

The chain recombines TRBV19 with TRBJ1-6, with a weak D call TRBD1 (5 bases). This CDR3 is built from 15 residues. The ends were cut back, 5 bases at V and 7 bases at J, with 15 bases in the middle. Germline V gives CDR1 LNHDA, CDR2 SQIVND (reference sequence). The CDR3 DNA reads TGTGCCAGTAGTCCTGCGGGACGGGCAAATTCACCCCTCCACTTT. It yields the protein CASSPAGRANSPLHF. The variable domain in full, completed from reference TRBV19 and TRBJ1-6, reads DGGITQSPKYLFRKEGQNVTLSCEQNLNHDAMYWYRQDPGQGLRLIYYSQIVNDFQKGDIAEGYSVSREKKESFPLTVTSAQKNPTAFYLCASSPAGRANSPLHFGNGTRLTVT.

The chain is built from TRBV30 and TRBJ1-2; 9 bases match TRBD1. After removal of 0 bases from V and 8 bases from J, the junction contained 7 bases not matched to a gene. The CDR3 runs to 14 residues. Germline CDR1 is GTSNPN and CDR2 is SVGIG (reference sequence). CDR3 loop: CAWSVLGTGPGYTF. CDR3 coding DNA: TGTGCCTGGAGTGTCCTCGGGACAGGGCCCGGCTACACCTTC.

The chain couples TRBV5-1 to TRBJ2-1; 9 bases align to TRBD2. This CDR3 is 15 amino acids long. Germline V gene lookup returns CDR1 SGHRS and CDR2 YFSETQ. V trimming: 3 bases; J trimming: 5 bases; junction bases outside the gene matches: 6. The CDR3 spells CASSWVSGGHNEQFF. CDR3 in DNA: TGCGCCAGCAGCTGGGTTAGCGGGGGCCACAATGAGCAGTTCTTC.

This sequence joins TRBV5-5 and TRBJ2-2, with 11 bases matching TRBD1. V was clipped by 0 bases and J by 6 bases; unmatched bases: 4. The CDR3 is 16 residues long. Germline CDR1 SGHKS, CDR2 YYEKEE (reference sequence). CDR3 DNA: TGTGCCAGCAGCTTGGCGCCGGGACAGGGGGCCGGGGAGCTGTTTTTT. Its protein is CASSLAPGQGAGELFF.

The rearrangement links TRBV19 to TRBJ2-7; TRBD2 is a possible D gene (5 bases). Trimming stripped 1 base from V and 6 bases from J, with 13 bases between. Germline V lookup: CDR1 LNHDA, CDR2 SQIVND (reference sequence). This CDR3 comprises 14 residues. The CDR3 loop is CASSIGGQYGEQYF. In DNA form, the CDR3 reads TGTGCCAGTAGTATAGGAGGGCAGTACGGCGAGCAGTACTTC.

This chain links TRBV27 with TRBJ2-6; D possibly corresponds to TRBD2 (6 bases). The length of the CDR3 is 16 residues. Germline V gives CDR1 MNHEY, CDR2 SMNVEV (reference sequence). Between the trimmed V and J ends, which lost 6 bases and 4 bases, there was a span of 16 bases. CDR3 region: CASSLWGDAGANVLTF. CDR3 DNA sequence: TGTGCCAGCAGCCTATGGGGGGATGCGGGGGCCAACGTCCTGACTTTC.

This clone has only a few counts. This chain joins TRBV9 and TRBJ2-7; a possible D gene is TRBD2 (8 bases). The CDR3 consists of 17 residues. Per the germline V gene, CDR1 is SGDLS and CDR2 is YYNGEE. V was clipped by 0 bases and J by 0 bases, with 16 bases between them. The CDR3 bases are TGTGCCAGCAGCGTAGCTACGGGAGGGGGCAGCTCCTACGAGCAGTACTTC. As protein: CASSVATGGGSSYEQYF.

The chain combines TRBV5-4 with TRBJ1-1; D not certain. This CDR3 is built from 17 residues. The germline gives CDR1 SGHNT, CDR2 YYREEE (reference sequence). V lost 0 bases and J 0 bases, leaving 15 bases between the germline ends. CDR3 loop: CASSLAGGGFMNTEAFF. CDR3 DNA: TGTGCCAGCAGCTTGGCCGGTGGAGGGTTCATGAACACTGAAGCTTTCTTT.

This rearrangement joins TRBV10-3 to TRBJ1-1; D remains unclear. This CDR3 comprises 11 residues. Germline values: CDR1 ENHRY, CDR2 SYGVKD. Trimming removed 3 bases from V and 11 bases from J, with 10 bases in between. CDR3 nucleotides: TGTGCCATCAGTGATTTAAAGGAGGCTTTCTTT. Residues: CAISDLKEAFF.

This chain uses TRBV19 with TRBJ1-1; no reliable D call. The germline V and J ends were trimmed by 11 bases and 5 bases, with 12 bases remaining between them. Germline-derived CDR1 and CDR2 are LNHDA and SQIVND (reference sequence). The CDR3 has 11 amino acids. The DNA for the CDR3 is TGTGCCGCCACGGCGGGAACTGAAGCTTTCTTT. The encoded protein is CAATAGTEAFF.